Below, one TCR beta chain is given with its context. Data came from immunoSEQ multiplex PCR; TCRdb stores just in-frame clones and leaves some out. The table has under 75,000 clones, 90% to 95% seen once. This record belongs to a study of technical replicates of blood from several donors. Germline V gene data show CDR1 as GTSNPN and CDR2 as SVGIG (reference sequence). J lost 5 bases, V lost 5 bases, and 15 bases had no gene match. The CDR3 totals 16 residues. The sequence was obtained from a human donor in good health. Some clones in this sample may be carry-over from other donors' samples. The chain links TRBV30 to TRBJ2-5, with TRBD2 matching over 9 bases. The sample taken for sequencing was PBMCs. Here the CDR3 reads CAWGEENSGSSETQYF. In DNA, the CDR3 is TGTGCCTGGGGGGAGGAGAATAGCGGGAGTTCGGAGACCCAGTACTTC.